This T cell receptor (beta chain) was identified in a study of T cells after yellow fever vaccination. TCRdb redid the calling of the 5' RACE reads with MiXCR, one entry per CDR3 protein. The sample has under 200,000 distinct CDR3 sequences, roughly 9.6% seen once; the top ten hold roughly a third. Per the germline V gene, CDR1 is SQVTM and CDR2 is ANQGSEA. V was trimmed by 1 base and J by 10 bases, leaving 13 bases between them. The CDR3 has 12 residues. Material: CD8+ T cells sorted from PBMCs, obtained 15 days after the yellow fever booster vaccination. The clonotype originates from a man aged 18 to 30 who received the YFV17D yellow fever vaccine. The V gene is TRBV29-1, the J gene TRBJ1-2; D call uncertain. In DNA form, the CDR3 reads TGCAGCGTTGAAGCAGGACTTTTACCCTACACCTTC. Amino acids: CSVEAGLLPYTF. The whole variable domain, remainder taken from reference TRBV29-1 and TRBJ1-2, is SAVISQKPSRDICQRGTSLTIQCQVDSQVTMMFWYRQQPGQSLTLIATANQGSEATYESGFVIDKFPISRPNLTFSTLTVSNMSPEDSSIYLCSVEAGLLPYTFGSGTRLTVV.